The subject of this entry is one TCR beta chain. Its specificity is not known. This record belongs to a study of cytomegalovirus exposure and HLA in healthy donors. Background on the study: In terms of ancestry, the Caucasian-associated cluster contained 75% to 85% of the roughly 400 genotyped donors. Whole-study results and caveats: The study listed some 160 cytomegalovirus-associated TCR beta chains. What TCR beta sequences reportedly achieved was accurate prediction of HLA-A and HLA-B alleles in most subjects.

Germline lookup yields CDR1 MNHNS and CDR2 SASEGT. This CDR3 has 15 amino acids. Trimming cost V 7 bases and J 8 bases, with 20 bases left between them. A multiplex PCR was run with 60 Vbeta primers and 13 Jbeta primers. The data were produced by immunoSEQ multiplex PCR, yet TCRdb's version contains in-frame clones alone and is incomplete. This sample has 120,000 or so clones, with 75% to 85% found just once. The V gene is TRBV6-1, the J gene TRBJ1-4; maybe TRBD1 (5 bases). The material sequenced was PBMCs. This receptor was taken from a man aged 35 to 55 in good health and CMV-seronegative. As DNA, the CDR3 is TGTGCCAGCATCGCGCTGGGACTACCCGGGGAAAAACTGTTTTTT. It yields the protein CASIALGLPGEKLFF.